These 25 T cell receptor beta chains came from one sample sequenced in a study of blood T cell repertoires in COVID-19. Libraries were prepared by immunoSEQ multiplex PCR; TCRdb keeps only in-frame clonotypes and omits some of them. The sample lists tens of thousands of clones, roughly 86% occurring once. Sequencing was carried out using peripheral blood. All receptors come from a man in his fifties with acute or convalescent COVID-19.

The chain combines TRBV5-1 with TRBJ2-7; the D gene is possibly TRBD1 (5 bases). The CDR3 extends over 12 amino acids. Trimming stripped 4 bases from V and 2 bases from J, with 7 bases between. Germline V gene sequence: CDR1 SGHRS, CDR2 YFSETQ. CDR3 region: CASSTGPYEQYF. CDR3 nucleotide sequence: TGCGCCAGCAGCACAGGACCCTACGAGCAGTACTTC.

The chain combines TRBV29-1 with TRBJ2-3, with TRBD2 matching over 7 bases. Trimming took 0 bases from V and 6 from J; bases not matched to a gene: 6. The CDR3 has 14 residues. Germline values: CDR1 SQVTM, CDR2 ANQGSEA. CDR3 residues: CSVEERGYVDTQYF. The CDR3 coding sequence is TGCAGCGTTGAAGAGCGGGGGTACGTTGATACGCAGTATTTT.

The CDR3 loop reads CASSEEGPGELFF. The CDR3 bases are TGTGCCAGCAGTGAGGAGGGACCCGGGGAGCTGTTTTTT. This chain uses TRBV2 with TRBJ2-2, with a possible D match to TRBD2 (6 bases). The CDR3 spans 13 residues. Trimming pared 3 bases from V and 6 bases from J, leaving 8 bases between. Germline lookup yields CDR1 SNHLY and CDR2 FYNNEI. The full variable domain, rest sourced from reference TRBV2 and TRBJ2-2, is EPEVTQTPSHQVTQMGQEVILRCVPISNHLYFYWYRQILGQKVEFLVSFYNNEISEKSEIFDDQFSVERPDGSNFTLKIRSTKLEDSAMYFCASSEEGPGELFFGEGSRLTVL.

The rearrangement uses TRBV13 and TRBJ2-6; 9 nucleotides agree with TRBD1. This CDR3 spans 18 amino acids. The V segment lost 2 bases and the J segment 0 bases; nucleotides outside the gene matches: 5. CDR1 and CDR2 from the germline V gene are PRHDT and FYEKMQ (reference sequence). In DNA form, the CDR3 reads TGTGCCAGCAGCTTACCGGGACAGGGACTCTCTGGGGCCAACGTCCTGACTTTC. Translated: CASSLPGQGLSGANVLTF.

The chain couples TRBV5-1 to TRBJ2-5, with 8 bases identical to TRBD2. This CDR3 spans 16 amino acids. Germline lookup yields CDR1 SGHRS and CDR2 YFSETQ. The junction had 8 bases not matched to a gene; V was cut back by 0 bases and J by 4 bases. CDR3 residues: CASSLVQRGSGETQYF. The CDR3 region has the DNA TGCGCCAGCAGCTTGGTACAGCGGGGGTCTGGAGAGACCCAGTACTTC. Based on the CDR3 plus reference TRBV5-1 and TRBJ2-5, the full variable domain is KAGVTQTPRYLIKTRGQQVTLSCSPISGHRSVSWYQQTPGQGLQFLFEYFSETQRNKGNFPGRFSGRQFSNSRSEMNVSTLELGDSALYLCASSLVQRGSGETQYFGPGTRLLVL.

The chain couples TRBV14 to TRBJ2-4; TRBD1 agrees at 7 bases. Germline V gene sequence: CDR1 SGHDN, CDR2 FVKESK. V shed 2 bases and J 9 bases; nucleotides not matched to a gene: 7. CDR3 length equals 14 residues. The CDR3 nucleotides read TGTGCCAGCAGCCAACAAGGACAGGACTCCATTCAGTACTTC. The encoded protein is CASSQQGQDSIQYF.

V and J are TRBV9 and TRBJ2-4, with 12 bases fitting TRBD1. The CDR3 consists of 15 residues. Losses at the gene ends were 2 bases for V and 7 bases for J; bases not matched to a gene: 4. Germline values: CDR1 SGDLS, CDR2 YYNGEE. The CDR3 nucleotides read TGTGCCAGCAGCGTCGCCGGGACAGGGGGCAACATTCAGTACTTC. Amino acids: CASSVAGTGGNIQYF.

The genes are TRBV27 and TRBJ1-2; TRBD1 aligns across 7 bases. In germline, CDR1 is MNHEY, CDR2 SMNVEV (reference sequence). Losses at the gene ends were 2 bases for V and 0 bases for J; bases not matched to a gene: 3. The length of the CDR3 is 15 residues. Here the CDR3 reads CASSLRGTANYGYTF. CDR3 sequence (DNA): TGTGCCAGCAGTTTACGGGGGACAGCTAACTATGGCTACACCTTC.

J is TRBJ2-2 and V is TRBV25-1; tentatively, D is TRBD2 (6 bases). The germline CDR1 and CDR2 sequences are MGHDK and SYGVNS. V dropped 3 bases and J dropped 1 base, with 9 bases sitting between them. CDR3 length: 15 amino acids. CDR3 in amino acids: CASSDAGWNTGELFF. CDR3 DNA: TGTGCCAGCAGTGATGCGGGGTGGAACACCGGGGAGCTGTTTTTT.

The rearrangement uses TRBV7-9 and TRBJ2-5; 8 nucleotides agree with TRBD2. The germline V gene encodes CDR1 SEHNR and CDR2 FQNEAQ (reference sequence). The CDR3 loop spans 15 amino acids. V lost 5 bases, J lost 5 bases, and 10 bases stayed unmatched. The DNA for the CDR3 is TGTGCCAGCAGCCCCCACGGGGGGGCGGGGGAGACCCAGTACTTC. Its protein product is CASSPHGGAGETQYF.

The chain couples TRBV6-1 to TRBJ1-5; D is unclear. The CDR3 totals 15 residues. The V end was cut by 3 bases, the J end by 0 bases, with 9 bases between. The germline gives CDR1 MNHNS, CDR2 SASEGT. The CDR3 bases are TGTGCCAGCAGTGATAACGTACTTAGCAATCAGCCCCAGCATTTT. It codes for CASSDNVLSNQPQHF.

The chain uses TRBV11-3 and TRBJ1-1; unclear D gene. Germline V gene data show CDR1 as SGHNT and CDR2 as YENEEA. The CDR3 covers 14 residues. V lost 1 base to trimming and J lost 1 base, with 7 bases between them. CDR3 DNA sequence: TGTGCCAGCAGCTTAGGAGGTTCGAACACTGAAGCTTTCTTT. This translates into CASSLGGSNTEAFF.

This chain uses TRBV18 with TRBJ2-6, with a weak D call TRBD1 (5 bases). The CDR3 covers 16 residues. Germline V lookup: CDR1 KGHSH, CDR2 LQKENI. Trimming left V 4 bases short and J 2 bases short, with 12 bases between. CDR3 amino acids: CASSLLDRPGANVLTF. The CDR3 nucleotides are TGTGCCAGCTCACTCTTAGACAGACCTGGGGCCAACGTCCTGACTTTC.

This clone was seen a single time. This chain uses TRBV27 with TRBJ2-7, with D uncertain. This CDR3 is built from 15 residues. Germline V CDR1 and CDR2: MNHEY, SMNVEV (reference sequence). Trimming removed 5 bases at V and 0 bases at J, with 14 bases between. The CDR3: CASSKTDLSSYEQYF. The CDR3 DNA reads TGTGCCAGCAGTAAAACAGACCTGAGCTCCTACGAGCAGTACTTC.

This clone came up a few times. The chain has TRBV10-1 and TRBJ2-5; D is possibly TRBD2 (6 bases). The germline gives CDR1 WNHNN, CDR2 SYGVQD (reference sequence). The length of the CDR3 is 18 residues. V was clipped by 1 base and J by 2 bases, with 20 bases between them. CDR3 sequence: CASSELRSFFGGQETQYF. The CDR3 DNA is TGCGCCAGCAGTGAGTTGAGATCCTTTTTCGGGGGACAAGAGACCCAGTACTTC.

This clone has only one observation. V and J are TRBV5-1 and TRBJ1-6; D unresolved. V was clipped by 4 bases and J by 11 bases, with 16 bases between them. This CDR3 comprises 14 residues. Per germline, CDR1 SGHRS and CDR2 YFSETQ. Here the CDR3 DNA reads TGCGCCAGCAGCAGCGGGGAACTAACGGCACCCCTCCACTTT. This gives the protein CASSSGELTAPLHF. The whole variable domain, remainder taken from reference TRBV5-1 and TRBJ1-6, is KAGVTQTPRYLIKTRGQQVTLSCSPISGHRSVSWYQQTPGQGLQFLFEYFSETQRNKGNFPGRFSGRQFSNSRSEMNVSTLELGDSALYLCASSSGELTAPLHFGNGTRLTVT.

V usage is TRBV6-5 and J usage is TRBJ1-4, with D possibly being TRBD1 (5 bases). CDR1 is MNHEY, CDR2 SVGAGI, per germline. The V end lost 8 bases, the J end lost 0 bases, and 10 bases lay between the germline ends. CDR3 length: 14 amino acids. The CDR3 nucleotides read TGTGCCAGCGGCGGGGGTGCAACTAATGAAAAACTGTTTTTT. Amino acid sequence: CASGGGATNEKLFF.

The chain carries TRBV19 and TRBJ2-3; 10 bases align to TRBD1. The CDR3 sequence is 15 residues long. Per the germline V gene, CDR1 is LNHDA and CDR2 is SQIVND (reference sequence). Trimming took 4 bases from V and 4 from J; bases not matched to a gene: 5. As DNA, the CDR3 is TGTGCCAGTAGTAATGGACAGGGGGAGTCAGATACGCAGTATTTT. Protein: CASSNGQGESDTQYF.

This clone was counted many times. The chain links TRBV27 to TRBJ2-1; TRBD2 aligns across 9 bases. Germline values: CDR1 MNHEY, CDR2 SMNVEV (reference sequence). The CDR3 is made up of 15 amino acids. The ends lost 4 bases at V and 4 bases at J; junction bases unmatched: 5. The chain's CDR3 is CASSSLAGVYNEQFF. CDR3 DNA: TGTGCCAGCAGTTCTTTAGCGGGGGTATACAATGAGCAGTTCTTC.

CDR3 DNA: TGCGCCAGCAGCCAACGACAGAGCTACACCTTC. It yields the protein CASSQRQSYTF. This sequence joins TRBV4-1 and TRBJ1-2; D perhaps matches TRBD1 (5 bases). This CDR3 has 11 residues. Germline V gives CDR1 MGHRA, CDR2 YSYEKL. V was cut by 2 bases and J by 9 bases, with 7 bases left in between.

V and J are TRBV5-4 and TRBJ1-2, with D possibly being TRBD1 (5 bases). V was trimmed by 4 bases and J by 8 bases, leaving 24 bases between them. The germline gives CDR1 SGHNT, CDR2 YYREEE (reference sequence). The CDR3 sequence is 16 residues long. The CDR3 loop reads CASSHRSWGVEMGYTF. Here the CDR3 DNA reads TGTGCCAGCAGCCACCGTTCGTGGGGGGTGGAAATGGGCTACACCTTC.

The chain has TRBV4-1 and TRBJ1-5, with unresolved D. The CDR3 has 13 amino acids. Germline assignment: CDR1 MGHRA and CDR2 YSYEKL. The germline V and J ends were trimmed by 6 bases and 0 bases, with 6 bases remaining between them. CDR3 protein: CASSWSSNQPQHF. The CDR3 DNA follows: TGCGCCAGCAGTTGGAGTAGCAATCAGCCCCAGCATTTT.

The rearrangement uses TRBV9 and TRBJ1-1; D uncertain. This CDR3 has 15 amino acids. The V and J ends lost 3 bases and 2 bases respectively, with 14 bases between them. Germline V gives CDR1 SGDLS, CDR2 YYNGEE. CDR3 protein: CASSAETQVNTEAFF. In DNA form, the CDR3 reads TGTGCCAGCAGCGCAGAAACCCAGGTTAACACTGAAGCTTTCTTT.

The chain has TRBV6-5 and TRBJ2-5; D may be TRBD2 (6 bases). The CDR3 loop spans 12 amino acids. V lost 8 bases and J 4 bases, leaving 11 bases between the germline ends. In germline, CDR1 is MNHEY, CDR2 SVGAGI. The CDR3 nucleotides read TGTGCCAGCCGACTAGTTGCAGAGACCCAGTACTTC. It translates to CASRLVAETQYF.

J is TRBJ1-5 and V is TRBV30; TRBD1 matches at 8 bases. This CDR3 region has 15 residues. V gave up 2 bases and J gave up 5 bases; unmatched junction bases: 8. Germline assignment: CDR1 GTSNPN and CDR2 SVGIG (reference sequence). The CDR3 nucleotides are TGTGCCTGGAGTTACGGACAGGGAGTGGATCAGCCCCAGCATTTT. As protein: CAWSYGQGVDQPQHF.